The subject of this entry is one TCR beta chain. This sample stems from a study of T cell changes during pregnancy in multiple sclerosis. The repertoire was sequenced with immunoSEQ multiplex PCR; TCRdb's copy has only in-frame clones and lacks some. The top ten clones hold 0.58% of a sample with tens of thousands of clones, approximately 90% of them seen once. This CDR3 comprises 16 residues. V lost 3 bases, J lost 4 bases, and 10 bases stayed unmatched. CDR1 is SGHDT, CDR2 YYEEEE, per germline. V is TRBV5-6 and J is TRBJ1-1; TRBD1 matches at 9 bases. The sequencing used CD4+ T cells from peripheral blood mononuclear cells, collected in the first trimester of pregnancy. This clonotype was sampled from a female donor with multiple sclerosis, enrolled in a pregnancy study. CDR3 bases: TGTGCCAGCAGCTCCTTGGACAGGGGTTTTGGCACTGAAGCTTTCTTT. This sequence encodes CASSSLDRGFGTEAFF.